Each of the 14 T cell receptor beta chains below was sequenced from the same sample in a study of cytomegalovirus exposure and HLA in healthy donors. The study ran its PCR with 60 Vbeta and 13 Jbeta primers. Only in-frame clones appear in the TCRdb table, and some are missing; sequencing was by immunoSEQ multiplex PCR. The data contain under 150,000 clones, roughly 62% of them singletons. Sequenced sample: PBMCs. These receptors were collected from a man aged 60-69 years in good health and CMV-seronegative.

The chain has TRBV7-3 and TRBJ2-1; a possible D gene is TRBD1 (5 bases). V lost 3 bases to trimming and J lost 4 bases, with 7 bases between them. CDR3 length: 13 residues. Germline CDR1 is SGHTA and CDR2 is FQGTGA. The CDR3 is CASSLTAYNEQFF. Written as DNA, the CDR3 is TGTGCCAGCAGCTTGACAGCGTACAATGAGCAGTTCTTC.

This clone was seen only a few times. This chain links TRBV2 with TRBJ1-5; D gene uncertain. This CDR3 is 17 amino acids long. Between the trimmed V and J ends, which lost 0 bases and 0 bases, there was a span of 12 bases. The V gene's germline CDR1 is SNHLY and CDR2 FYNNEI. The DNA for the CDR3 is TGTGCCAGCAGTGAAGCGCGGATCCTCAATAGCAATCAGCCCCAGCATTTT. Translating gives CASSEARILNSNQPQHF.

The CDR3 DNA reads TGTGCCAGCAGCCCGGGGGGATTGGGAGAGACCCAGTACTTC. This translates into CASSPGGLGETQYF. The V and J genes are TRBV2 and TRBJ2-5; 7 bases agree with TRBD2. The CDR3 sequence is 14 residues long. Germline CDR1 and CDR2: SNHLY and FYNNEI. Losses at the gene ends were 6 bases for V and 4 bases for J; bases not matched to a gene: 8.

This chain links TRBV5-1 with TRBJ2-5; TRBD2 agrees at 8 bases. Germline-derived CDR1 and CDR2 are SGHRS and YFSETQ. The CDR3 spans 16 residues. Trimming cost V 2 bases and J 2 bases; bases outside gene matches: 8. In DNA form, the CDR3 reads TGCGCCAGCAGCTTTGGGGGACTAGGCAAACAAGAGACCCAGTACTTC. Protein product: CASSFGGLGKQETQYF. Full variable domain (rest looked up from reference TRBV5-1 and TRBJ2-5): KAGVTQTPRYLIKTRGQQVTLSCSPISGHRSVSWYQQTPGQGLQFLFEYFSETQRNKGNFPGRFSGRQFSNSRSEMNVSTLELGDSALYLCASSFGGLGKQETQYFGPGTRLLVL.

The chain links TRBV2 to TRBJ2-3; 8 bases are shared with TRBD2. The CDR3 length is 13 residues. Germline assignment: CDR1 SNHLY and CDR2 FYNNEI. V lost 10 bases and J lost 2; bases outside the gene matches: 5. CDR3 nucleotides: TGTGCCACTCTGGGACTAGTCACAGATACGCAGTATTTT. This sequence encodes CATLGLVTDTQYF.

This clone was counted a few times. The chain employs TRBV7-6 and TRBJ1-1, with unresolved D. The germline CDR1 and CDR2 sequences are SGHVS and FNYEAQ. This CDR3 is built from 14 residues. The germline V and J ends were trimmed by 2 bases and 2 bases, with 9 bases remaining between them. CDR3 protein: CASSLNGENTEAFF. CDR3 bases: TGTGCCAGCAGCTTAAACGGGGAAAACACTGAAGCTTTCTTT.

The V gene is TRBV15, the J gene TRBJ1-5, with a weak D call TRBD1 (6 bases). V was shortened by 2 bases and J by 2 bases, with 19 bases between the two germline ends. Germline V CDR1 and CDR2: LNHNV, YYDKDF (reference sequence). CDR3 length equals 18 residues. The CDR3 reads CATSRMEEGGGGNQPQHF. As DNA, the CDR3 is TGTGCCACCAGCAGAATGGAGGAGGGAGGGGGAGGCAATCAGCCCCAGCATTTT.

The V gene is TRBV7-8, the J gene TRBJ1-1; TRBD1 is a possible D gene (6 bases). The V and J ends lost 4 bases and 10 bases respectively, with 16 bases between them. Germline V CDR1 and CDR2: SGHVS, FQNEAQ. The CDR3 has 13 residues. CDR3: CASSSGGAGIAFF. Written as DNA, the CDR3 is TGTGCCAGCAGCTCCGGGGGGGCAGGGATAGCTTTCTTT.

The chain combines TRBV11-2 with TRBJ2-2; no reliable D call. Trimming shortened V by 3 bases and J by 2 bases, and 4 bases separated the two germline ends. Germline CDR1 and CDR2: SGHAT and FQNNGV. CDR3 length equals 13 residues. The CDR3 nucleotides are TGTGCCAGCAGCTTTAAAAACACCGGGGAGCTGTTTTTT. Translated: CASSFKNTGELFF. The entire variable domain, with the rest obtained from reference TRBV11-2 and TRBJ2-2, is as follows: EAGVAQSPRYKIIEKRQSVAFWCNPISGHATLYWYQQILGQGPKLLIQFQNNGVVDDSQLPKDRFSAERLKGVDSTLKIQPAKLEDSAVYLCASSFKNTGELFFGEGSRLTVL.

This sequence joins TRBV6-1 and TRBJ2-7; 11 bases align to TRBD2. Per germline, CDR1 MNHNS and CDR2 SASEGT. The V and J ends lost 6 bases and 4 bases, in that order; junction bases with no gene match: 2. There are 13 residues in the CDR3. The CDR3 spells CASRLAGGYEQYF. The CDR3 DNA is TGTGCCAGCAGATTAGCGGGAGGGTACGAGCAGTACTTC.

V and J are TRBV10-3 and TRBJ2-3, with D unresolved. Germline V gives CDR1 ENHRY, CDR2 SYGVKD. There are 13 residues in the CDR3. V was cut by 0 bases and J by 6 bases, with 7 bases left in between. CDR3 bases: TGTGCCATCAGTGAGTCGATGAGGGATACGCAGTATTTT. It encodes CAISESMRDTQYF.

V is TRBV5-1 and J is TRBJ2-5; possible D gene TRBD1, 6 bases. From germline, CDR1 is SGHRS and CDR2 YFSETQ. The CDR3 length is 14 residues. V was cut by 5 bases and J by 3 bases, with 14 bases left in between. The CDR3 reads CASRGALGEETQYF. The CDR3, as DNA: TGCGCCAGCAGGGGGGCCTTGGGGGAAGAGACCCAGTACTTC.

This clone was seen just once. This sequence joins TRBV28 and TRBJ2-7, with 9 bases fitting TRBD2. V dropped 2 bases and J dropped 5; count of bases not matched to a gene: 10. The germline gives CDR1 MDHEN, CDR2 SYDVKM. This CDR3 contains 16 residues. Here the CDR3 reads CASSLASAGGPDEQYF. CDR3 nucleotides: TGTGCCAGCAGTTTAGCTTCCGCGGGAGGGCCGGACGAGCAGTACTTC.

The V call is TRBV7-3, the J call TRBJ1-3, with 10 positions matching TRBD1. The CDR3 runs 16 residues. The germline V gene has CDR1 SGHTA and CDR2 FQGTGA. J lost 2 bases, V lost 1 base, and 2 bases had no gene match. Written as DNA, the CDR3 is TGTGCCAGCAGCTTAAGCGGGACAGGGGCTGGAAACACCATATATTTT. Translation: CASSLSGTGAGNTIYF.